The table lists the clone carrying this T cell receptor beta chain with a few counts. The antigen is unknown. Everyone in the study who had HIV was treated in the United States. The samples comprised roughly 0.9-11 million cryopreserved PBMC ahead of DNA extraction. The CDR3 has 14 amino acids. Trimming shortened V by 5 bases and J by 4 bases, and 12 bases separated the two germline ends. Germline CDR1 is MNHEY and CDR2 is SVGAGI. The sample belongs to a study of long-term antiretroviral therapy in people with HIV. Whole-study results and caveats: Pre-ART clonal expansion yielded clones that dominated the repertoire at all time points. It was not possible to obtain data on ART adherence, viral resistance or therapy changes.

Survey level was the resolution at which the v3.0 immunoSEQ assay ran. Data came from immunoSEQ multiplex PCR; TCRdb stores just in-frame clones and leaves some out. The data contain tens of thousands of clones, over 90% of them singletons. This specimen consisted of unsorted PBMCs, obtained 6.2 years after starting antiretroviral therapy. This rearrangement joins TRBV6-5 to TRBJ1-5, with a possible D match to TRBD1 (5 bases). The sequence derives from a man between 40 and 49 years old with HIV. CDR3 nucleotide sequence: TGTGCCAGCAGTCCTTATGGGGGAAATCAGCCCCAGCATTTT. Its translation: CASSPYGGNQPQHF.